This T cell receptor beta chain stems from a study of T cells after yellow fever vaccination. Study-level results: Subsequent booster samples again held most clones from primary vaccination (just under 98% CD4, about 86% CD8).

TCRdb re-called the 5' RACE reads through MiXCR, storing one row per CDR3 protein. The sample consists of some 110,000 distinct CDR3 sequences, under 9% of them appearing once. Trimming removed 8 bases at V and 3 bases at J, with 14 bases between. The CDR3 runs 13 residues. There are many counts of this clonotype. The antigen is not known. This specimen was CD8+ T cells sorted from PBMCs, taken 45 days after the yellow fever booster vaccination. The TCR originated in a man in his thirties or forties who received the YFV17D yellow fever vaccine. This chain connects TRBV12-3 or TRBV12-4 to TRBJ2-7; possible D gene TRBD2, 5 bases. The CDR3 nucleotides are TGTGCCAGCTGCTTGGCGGGTTACTACGAGCAGTACTTC. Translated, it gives CASCLAGYYEQYF.